This is a list of T cell receptor beta chains from one sample in a study of early T cells in non-severe SARS-CoV-2 infection. TCRdb re-called the 5' RACE reads with MiXCR, one entry per CDR3 protein. The profile covers 35,000 to 40,000 distinct CDR3 sequences, with nearly 10% appearing a single time and approximately 12% taken by the ten largest. The sequencing input was whole blood. The source is an adult who was a healthcare worker with PCR-confirmed SARS-CoV-2 infection or an uninfected control (not recorded which). The CDR3 runs from the conserved cysteine through the conserved F or W. D genes are given only for firm matches. Size values are once, few and many counts, or a class for expanded clones, and some rows have none.

D: NA
V: TRBV6-2/TRBV6-3
J: TRBJ2-2
size: NA
CDR3: CASSGSSGTGELFF
DNA: TGTGCCAGCTCCGGAAGTTCGGGCACCGGGGAGCTGTTTTTT

D: NA
V: TRBV11-2
J: TRBJ2-2
size: many
CDR3: CASSSGTNTGELFF
DNA: TGTGCCAGCAGCTCAGGGACGAACACCGGGGAGCTGTTTTTT

D: TRBD1
V: TRBV2
J: TRBJ2-1
size: many
CDR3: CASSSSRRGQVKGEQFF
DNA: TGTGCCAGCAGCTCCTCCCGGAGGGGACAGGTAAAGGGAGAGCAGTTCTTC

D: NA
V: TRBV9
J: TRBJ2-5
size: NA
CDR3: CASSGGTLIQETQYF
DNA: TGTGCCAGCAGCGGAGGGACGCTGATTCAAGAGACCCAGTACTTC

D: NA
V: TRBV10-3
J: TRBJ2-5
size: many
CDR3: CAISESEGRLGTQYF
DNA: TGTGCCATCAGTGAGTCTGAGGGGCGGCTCGGGACCCAGTACTTC

D: NA
V: TRBV9
J: TRBJ1-2
size: many
CDR3: CASSVSSRIDGYTF
DNA: TGTGCCAGCAGCGTATCGTCCAGGATTGATGGCTACACCTTC

D: TRBD1
V: TRBV20-1
J: TRBJ1-1
size: many
CDR3: CSASGTGREAFF
DNA: TGCAGTGCGTCCGGGACAGGGCGGGAAGCTTTCTTT

D: TRBD2
V: TRBV7-2
J: TRBJ2-5
size: many
CDR3: CASTKSSGTQETQYF
DNA: TGTGCCAGCACCAAGTCTAGCGGGACGCAAGAGACCCAGTACTTC

D: NA
V: TRBV7-9
J: TRBJ2-3
size: many
CDR3: CASSERSDTSTDTQYF
DNA: TGTGCCAGCTCTGAGAGGAGTGATACTAGCACAGATACGCAGTATTTT

D: NA
V: TRBV27
J: TRBJ2-2
size: NA
CDR3: CASGRGGATNTGELFF
DNA: TGTGCCAGCGGTCGAGGCGGGGCTACGAACACCGGGGAGCTGTTTTTT

D: NA
V: TRBV4-1
J: TRBJ2-1
size: NA
CDR3: CASTPAGQSNNEQFF
DNA: TGCGCCAGCACCCCGGCGGGACAGTCGAACAATGAGCAGTTCTTC

D: NA
V: TRBV29-1
J: TRBJ1-2
size: many
CDR3: CSVEGDGYTF
DNA: TGCAGCGTTGAAGGGGATGGCTACACCTTC

D: NA
V: TRBV11-2
J: TRBJ1-1
size: many
CDR3: CASSFDPGWDTEAFF
DNA: TGTGCCAGCAGCTTCGATCCGGGGTGGGACACTGAAGCTTTCTTT

D: NA
V: TRBV20-1
J: TRBJ2-1
size: NA
CDR3: CSARKHTGTLDNEQFF
DNA: TGCAGTGCTAGAAAGCATACCGGGACGCTCGACAATGAGCAGTTCTTC

D: NA
V: TRBV7-8
J: TRBJ1-1
size: many
CDR3: CASSSARGNTEAFF
DNA: TGTGCCAGCAGCTCCGCCCGAGGGAACACTGAAGCTTTCTTT

D: NA
V: TRBV7-9
J: TRBJ2-7
size: many
CDR3: CASSLVADQTYEQYF
DNA: TGTGCCAGCAGCTTAGTGGCGGACCAGACCTACGAGCAGTACTTC

D: TRBD2
V: TRBV20-1
J: TRBJ2-1
size: few
CDR3: CSAETSGGMYNEQFF
DNA: TGCAGTGCTGAGACTAGCGGGGGGATGTACAATGAGCAGTTCTTC

D: NA
V: TRBV5-1
J: TRBJ2-3
size: many
CDR3: CASSLAPGVGTDTQYF
DNA: TGCGCCAGCAGCTTGGCCCCGGGCGTGGGCACAGATACGCAGTATTTT

D: NA
V: TRBV27
J: TRBJ2-7
size: NA
CDR3: CASRPQENYEQYF
DNA: TGTGCCAGCAGGCCACAGGAGAACTACGAGCAGTACTTC

D: NA
V: TRBV7-6
J: TRBJ1-5
size: many
CDR3: CAPPGQINQPQHF
DNA: TGTGCCCCCCCCGGACAGATCAATCAGCCCCAGCATTTT

D: NA
V: TRBV7-2
J: TRBJ1-5
size: many
CDR3: CASSTHTDPRNQPQHF
DNA: TGTGCCAGCAGCACCCACACGGACCCGAGGAATCAGCCCCAGCATTTT

D: NA
V: TRBV13
J: TRBJ1-5
size: many
CDR3: CASSLQDDPSGQPQHF
DNA: TGTGCCAGCAGCTTACAAGACGACCCATCGGGGCAGCCCCAGCATTTT

D: NA
V: TRBV20-1
J: TRBJ1-1
size: few
CDR3: CSARWGINTEAFF
DNA: TGCAGTGCTAGGTGGGGGATCAACACTGAAGCTTTCTTT

D: TRBD1
V: TRBV29-1
J: TRBJ2-4
size: few
CDR3: CSVQDPDRAKNIQYF
DNA: TGCAGCGTTCAAGACCCGGACAGGGCCAAAAACATTCAGTACTTC

D: NA
V: TRBV2
J: TRBJ2-3
size: few
CDR3: CASSPYSTDTQYF
DNA: TGTGCCAGCAGTCCCTATAGCACAGATACGCAGTATTTT

D: NA
V: TRBV12-3/TRBV12-4
J: TRBJ2-2
size: few
CDR3: CASSLGGADTGELFF
DNA: TGTGCCAGCAGTTTAGGGGGGGCGGACACCGGGGAGCTGTTTTTT

D: NA
V: TRBV6-6
J: TRBJ1-1
size: NA
CDR3: CASSRTNTEAFF
DNA: TGTGCCAGCAGCCGGACGAACACTGAAGCTTTCTTT

D: NA
V: TRBV18
J: TRBJ2-3
size: many
CDR3: CASSPTRTTDTQYF
DNA: TGTGCCAGCTCGCCGACTAGGACTACAGATACGCAGTATTTT

D: NA
V: TRBV25-1
J: TRBJ2-7
size: many
CDR3: CASSGLSRDEQYF
DNA: TGTGCCAGCAGTGGTCTCTCTAGGGACGAGCAGTACTTC

D: NA
V: TRBV20-1
J: TRBJ1-1
size: few
CDR3: CSARGLQGNTEAFF
DNA: TGCAGTGCTAGAGGGCTTCAGGGGAACACTGAAGCTTTCTTT

D: NA
V: TRBV20-1
J: TRBJ2-4
size: NA
CDR3: CSARYELAKNIQYF
DNA: TGCAGTGCTAGATATGAGCTAGCCAAAAACATTCAGTACTTC

D: NA
V: TRBV29-1
J: TRBJ1-2
size: NA
CDR3: CSVEGVAGYGYTF
DNA: TGCAGCGTTGAGGGGGTTGCGGGATACGGCTACACCTTC

D: TRBD2
V: TRBV11-2
J: TRBJ2-1
size: few
CDR3: CASSLVAGVVYNEQFF
DNA: TGTGCCAGCAGCTTAGTAGCGGGGGTCGTCTACAATGAGCAGTTCTTC